Reported below is one TCR beta chain. What this receptor recognizes is not known. The sample holds no much larger clone one base away, and base qualities are not on file. The collaborating institutions used their own protocols to collect whole blood in K2EDTA tubes. For TCRbeta analysis, collaborator samples were shipped as frozen whole blood, as isolated PBMCs, or as DNA extracted from either sample type. The CDR3 numbers 15 residues from cysteine through phenylalanine. Solely the CDR3 DNA is kept, with 45 bases framed from the first base. Between the V and J ends, shortened by 4 bases and 5 bases respectively, the junction contains 16 bases. CDR1 SGHNT and CDR2 YYREEE were looked up in the germline V gene (reference sequence). TCRbeta CDR3 regions were amplified from genomic DNA by means of the immunoSEQ Assay, a bias-controlled multiplex PCR. The original methods were these. The number of nucleated cells in each sample was estimated from the amplification of reference gene primers within the assay. To quantify the absolute abundance of each unique TCRbeta CDR3 rearrangement, sequence reads were collapsed and filtered. For each sample, productive Simpson clonality was calculated as the square root of Simpson's diversity index over productive rearrangements. The source is immuneACCESS, and TCRdb retained only in-frame sequences with V and J called. Part of the clones is not carried over; for the studies checked, unresolved V genes explain less than half of this, and the remainder is unexplained. V, J and clone size derive from that table, while D and trimming were established from the DNA sequence. The sample table holds 100,000 to 150,000 clones, of which 88% were seen once. About 1.5% of the sample lies in the top ten.

The sample belongs to a study of blood T cell repertoires in COVID-19 (TCRdb year 2020). Background on the whole study: Samples covering the acute and convalescent phases of COVID-19 were provided by collaborators in the United States, Italy and Spain. Samples were obtained from the ongoing ImmuneRACE study (first 160 participants) and from about 1,300 subjects provided by 6 global collaborators. Nearly every sample came with metadata listing a de-identified subject ID, COVID-19 status, age in years and sex. The repertoires were released in a freely available public database meant as a resource for research on the immune response to SARS-CoV-2. Subjects who had been exposed to COVID-19, were actively infected with it, or had recovered from it provided the deeply sampled blood TCRbeta repertoires that made up the dataset. The material from the prospective study consisted of cDNA or gDNA derived from T cells, B-cell-depleted T cells, or PBMCs. Where HLA class I and class II types were available, the types were taken from metadata supplied by the sample provider, not from assay-based typing. Broader findings and caveats from the paper: The quantity of clinical and demographic metadata differed by source and by participant and was supplied without curation.

In this chain, TRBV5-4 is recombined with TRBJ1-5, with the D segment identity uncertain. The receptor comes from a human donor in a cohort sampled during active COVID-19. Sequenced sample: peripheral blood. The nucleotides are TGTGCCAGCAGCGTTGGAGAGGGAGTGGATCAGCCCCAGCATTTT. The resulting protein is CASSVGEGVDQPQHF.